These 17 T cell receptor beta chains were all obtained from the same sample, sequenced in a study of T cells in Graves' hyperthyroidism and ophthalmopathy. Template material for amplifying TCR beta CDR3 regions consisted of RNA transcripts. Carried out on the TCR CDR3, a first-round RT-PCR used the HTBI primer set. TCRdb ran MiXCR on the multiplex PCR reads and lists one entry per CDR3 protein. The table includes about 300,000 distinct CDR3 sequences, roughly 19% detected once. Sequenced input: blood. Receptors originate from a middle-aged man with Graves' ophthalmopathy.

The chain uses TRBV18 and TRBJ1-6; D gene unclear. The CDR3 spans 14 residues. The V gene lost 4 bases and the J gene lost 5 bases, with 9 bases spanning the gap. Germline V CDR1 and CDR2: KGHSH, LQKENI. For the CDR3, the DNA is TGTGCCAGCTCACGGGAGGCGAATAATTCACCCCTCCACTTT. It yields the protein CASSREANNSPLHF.

This clonotype has more than one count but fewer than ten. This could be a read error, since a much larger clone is one nucleotide away. The J gene is TRBJ1-1, the V gene TRBV9; D gene uncertain. Trimming took off 5 bases at V and 1 base at J, with 9 bases between the two ends. Germline V gene sequence: CDR1 SGDLS, CDR2 YYNGEE. This CDR3 is built from 13 residues. In DNA form, the CDR3 reads TGTGCCAGCAGTGGCGGGCAGAACACTGAAGCTTTCTTT. Its protein product is CASSGGQNTEAFF.

The J gene is TRBJ2-3, the V gene TRBV6-1; D is undetermined. The CDR3 covers 14 residues. Trimming pared 4 bases from V and 2 bases from J, leaving 10 bases between. Germline CDR1 MNHNS, CDR2 SASEGT. CDR3 nucleotide sequence: TGTGCCAGCAGTGGTCTAACTTCCACAGATACGCAGTATTTT. Amino acids: CASSGLTSTDTQYF.

At least ten counts were recorded for this clonotype. The CDR3 here is CASSIGGDQYF. In DNA form, the CDR3 reads TGTGCCAGCAGTATTGGTGGGGACCAGTACTTC. This chain uses TRBV12-3 or TRBV12-4 with TRBJ2-5; D is undetermined. This CDR3 has 11 residues. V lost 5 bases and J 10 bases, leaving 11 bases between the germline ends.

This clonotype was detected ten times or more. The gene calls are TRBV30 and TRBJ1-1, with a tentative D call TRBD1 (6 bases). Germline CDR1 GTSNPN, CDR2 SVGIG (reference sequence). The CDR3 is 13 residues long. The V gene lost 4 bases and the J gene lost 1 base, with 10 bases spanning the gap. CDR3 coding DNA: TGTGCCTGGACCTTGGGGGCGAACACTGAAGCTTTCTTT. The encoded protein is CAWTLGANTEAFF.

The V gene is TRBV3-1, the J gene TRBJ2-7, with 8 bases matching TRBD2. The V segment lost 10 bases and the J segment 5 bases; nucleotides outside the gene matches: 10. CDR1 is LGHDT, CDR2 YNNKEL, per germline (reference sequence). The CDR3 is 13 amino acids. The CDR3 region has the DNA TGTGCCATATCGAGCGGGAGTCGCCACGAGCAGTACTTC. The encoded protein is CAISSGSRHEQYF.

Only a few counts were recorded for this clonotype. The genes are TRBV6-5 and TRBJ2-1; the match to TRBD2 covers 14 bases. After removal of 0 bases from V and 8 bases from J, the junction contained 3 bases not matched to a gene. CDR3 length: 16 amino acids. Germline V gene data show CDR1 as MNHEY and CDR2 as SVGAGI. The CDR3 loop is CASSYSTSGRADEQFF. The CDR3 region has the DNA TGTGCCAGCAGTTACTCGACTAGCGGGAGGGCCGATGAGCAGTTCTTC.

The sample holds one count of this clonotype. With a much larger clone just one base away, this may be a read error. In DNA form, the CDR3 reads TGTGCCAGCAGCTTACGGACAGGGGGCGGTGAGCAGTTCTTC. This sequence encodes CASSLRTGGGEQFF. This chain joins TRBV7-9 and TRBJ2-1; 11 bases align to TRBD1. Germline assignment: CDR1 SEHNR and CDR2 FQNEAQ (reference sequence). The V and J ends lost 2 bases and 9 bases, in that order; junction bases with no gene match: 3. This CDR3 spans 14 amino acids.

This clonotype occurred a few times. V is TRBV29-1 and J is TRBJ2-5, with a weak D call TRBD2 (5 bases). Germline V gene data show CDR1 as SQVTM and CDR2 as ANQGSEA. The germline V and J ends were trimmed by 5 bases and 5 bases, with 9 bases remaining between them. The CDR3 sequence is 11 residues long. This chain's CDR3 is CSVTRVETQYF. In DNA, the CDR3 is TGCAGCGTTACTAGGGTGGAGACCCAGTACTTC.

This clonotype was picked up many times. The V call is TRBV28, the J call TRBJ2-3, with a tentative D call TRBD2 (6 bases). The germline V gene encodes CDR1 MDHEN and CDR2 SYDVKM. The CDR3 has 16 amino acids. Deletions cut 4 bases from V and 0 bases from J, with 14 bases between. Written as DNA, the CDR3 is TGTGCCAGCAGTTCACCGGGACTCGCTAGCACAGATACGCAGTATTTT. Protein: CASSSPGLASTDTQYF.

In its sample, this clonotype was seen many times. The chain joins TRBV11-2 to TRBJ2-7; D remains ambiguous. Per the germline V gene, CDR1 is SGHAT and CDR2 is FQNNGV. CDR3 length: 11 amino acids. Between the trimmed V and J ends, which lost 5 bases and 3 bases, there was a span of 5 bases. The CDR3 DNA follows: TGTGCCAGCAGCCCTAACTACGAGCAGTACTTC. This translates into CASSPNYEQYF.

This clonotype has more than one count but fewer than ten. The chain links TRBV28 to TRBJ1-5; 7 positions match TRBD1. Per germline, CDR1 MDHEN and CDR2 SYDVKM. CDR3 size: 15 residues. J gave up 1 base and V 2 bases, and 2 bases lay outside the gene matches. This CDR3 is CASSLEQGSNQPQHF. CDR3 nucleotides: TGTGCCAGCAGTTTAGAACAGGGGAGCAATCAGCCCCAGCATTTT.

The chain links TRBV30 to TRBJ2-1; TRBD2 agrees at 10 bases. Germline trimming cut 3 bases from V and 4 bases from J; bases unmatched to any gene: 6. CDR3 length equals 15 residues. Germline CDR1 and CDR2: GTSNPN and SVGIG (reference sequence). This chain's CDR3 is CAWRTLAGAYNEQFF. The DNA of the CDR3 is TGTGCCTGGAGGACTCTAGCGGGGGCTTACAATGAGCAGTTCTTC.

This clonotype was picked up many times. This sequence joins TRBV5-1 and TRBJ2-1; 8 bases map to TRBD2. The germline CDR1 and CDR2 sequences are SGHRS and YFSETQ. CDR3 length equals 16 residues. V shed 0 bases and J 1 base; nucleotides not matched to a gene: 3. Here the CDR3 DNA reads TGCGCCAGCAGCTTGGTCGGCGGGGGGTCCTACAATGAGCAGTTCTTC. Protein sequence: CASSLVGGGSYNEQFF.

V and J are TRBV5-1 and TRBJ2-7, with 7 bases identical to TRBD1. Germline V gives CDR1 SGHRS, CDR2 YFSETQ. Germline trimming cut 3 bases from V and 0 bases from J; bases unmatched to any gene: 6. This CDR3 is 15 amino acids long. CDR3 loop: CASSSGGQDSYEQYF. DNA of the CDR3: TGCGCCAGCAGCTCCGGAGGACAGGACTCCTACGAGCAGTACTTC.

In this sample, this clonotype turned up many times. V gene TRBV7-8 combines with J gene TRBJ2-5, with 9 nucleotides matching TRBD2. This CDR3 has 20 residues. Germline CDR1 reads SGHVS; CDR2 reads FQNEAQ. V lost 5 bases to trimming and J lost 7 bases; unmatched junction nucleotides: 26. CDR3 coding DNA: TGTGCCAGCAGCAATACTACTCGGGCTAGCGGGATAATACTTGGGGGGACCCAGTACTTC. It yields the protein CASSNTTRASGIILGGTQYF.

The genes are TRBV15 and TRBJ1-2; D may be TRBD1 (6 bases). The V end was cut by 3 bases, the J end by 2 bases, with 16 bases between. The V gene's germline CDR1 is LNHNV and CDR2 YYDKDF (reference sequence). The CDR3 loop spans 16 amino acids. The CDR3 DNA is TGTGCCACCAGCAGCGATACAGGGCTCCAGAACTATGGCTACACCTTC. Translating gives CATSSDTGLQNYGYTF.